These 31 T cell receptor beta chains share one sample of origin, sequenced in a study of blood T cells in healthy people across ages. Sample-barcoded 5' priming and a J-beta primer mix drove a second PCR of 7 to 11 cycles. Each CDR3 protein gets one entry after TCRdb re-called the 5' RACE reads with MiXCR. The sample carries fewer than 700,000 distinct CDR3 sequences, 40% to 45% recorded once. Sequenced: blood. These receptors were collected from a man older than 75 in good health.

For this clonotype: The junction differs from germline at one of its ends, possibly a read error. The chain has TRBV5-1 and TRBJ1-5; the D is unclear. Germline V CDR1 and CDR2: SGHRS, YFSETQ. CDR3 length: 13 residues. The CDR3 region is CACSLLPGQPQHF. CDR3 sequence (DNA): TGCGCCTGCAGCTTACTTCCGGGCCAGCCCCAGCATTTT.

This clonotype was seen a few times. The chain joins TRBV5-1 to TRBJ2-1; D possibly corresponds to TRBD2 (5 bases). Looked up from germline, CDR1 is SGHRS and CDR2 is YFSETQ. V lost 6 bases to trimming and J lost 5 bases, with 21 bases between them. The CDR3 has 16 residues. The DNA of the CDR3 is TGCGCCAGCACCCCGCGGGTTAGTACTGTAAACAATGAGCAGTTCTTC. This translates into CASTPRVSTVNNEQFF.

The chain carries TRBV29-1 and TRBJ2-1, with a tentative D call TRBD1 (6 bases). CDR3 length equals 12 residues. Germline CDR1 is SQVTM and CDR2 is ANQGSEA. V lost 4 bases to trimming and J lost 5 bases, with 9 bases between them. The CDR3 DNA follows: TGCAGCGTTGTGCAGGGGAACAATGAGCAGTTCTTC. As protein: CSVVQGNNEQFF.

This clonotype was recorded many times. The junction shows a germline mismatch at one end, possibly a read error. Here the CDR3 DNA reads TGTGCCAGCAGCCTAACACAGGGCTCAGAGACCCAGTACTTC. This codes for CASSLTQGSETQYF. The chain carries TRBV7-3 and TRBJ2-5, with D possibly being TRBD1 (6 bases). CDR1 and CDR2 from the germline V gene are SGHTA and FQGTGA. The CDR3 consists of 14 residues.

This clonotype was counted only a few times. The chain combines TRBV28 with TRBJ2-3; D may match TRBD1 or TRBD2 (5 bases each). The CDR3 has 14 amino acids. Deletions cut 5 bases from V and 2 bases from J, with 11 bases between. Germline V gives CDR1 MDHEN, CDR2 SYDVKM. The DNA of the CDR3 is TGTGCCAGCAGTCCTCACGGGGCCACAGATACGCAGTATTTT. Translating it yields CASSPHGATDTQYF. The variable domain in full, completed from reference TRBV28 and TRBJ2-3, reads DVKVTQSSRYLVKRTGEKVFLECVQDMDHENMFWYRQDPGLGLRLIYFSYDVKMKEKGDIPEGYSVSREKKERFSLILESASTNQTSMYLCASSPHGATDTQYFGPGTRLTVL.

This chain connects TRBV10-3 to TRBJ1-4, with a weak D call TRBD1 (5 bases). V was pared by 10 bases and J by 7 bases, with 22 bases between. Germline CDR1 ENHRY, CDR2 SYGVKD. This CDR3 contains 15 residues. The CDR3 DNA follows: TGTGCCACCGCCGAGGGCGGGGCCCGGCGTGAAAAACTGTTTTTT. It yields the protein CATAEGGARREKLFF.

This clonotype was seen repeatedly, ten times or more. This chain uses TRBV20-1 with TRBJ2-5; D gene unclear. V was cut by 1 base and J by 5 bases, with 5 bases left in between. Germline V gene lookup returns CDR1 DFQATT and CDR2 SNEGSKA (reference sequence). CDR3 length: 11 residues. CDR3 sequence: CSARATETQYF. The CDR3 DNA follows: TGCAGTGCTAGAGCGACTGAGACCCAGTACTTC.

This chain joins TRBV24-1 and TRBJ2-5; D call uncertain. CDR3 size: 15 residues. Germline loops: CDR1 KGHDR, CDR2 SFDVKD. V dropped 3 bases and J dropped 11 bases, with 21 bases sitting between them. The CDR3 is CATSDPALPEGEQYF. CDR3 DNA: TGTGCCACCAGTGATCCAGCTCTACCCGAAGGTGAGCAGTACTTC.

The rearrangement uses TRBV5-5 and TRBJ2-1; 7 bases align to TRBD1. Germline CDR1 is SGHKS and CDR2 is YYEKEE (reference sequence). The J segment lost 13 bases and the V segment lost 4 bases, leaving 8 bases of the junction unmatched. The CDR3 sequence is 12 residues long. The CDR3 region has the DNA TGTGCCAGCAGCGAAACAACAGGGGCCCAGTTCTTC. The encoded protein is CASSETTGAQFF.

J is TRBJ2-5 and V is TRBV7-9, with D tentatively TRBD1 (6 bases). The DNA end lines up better with TRBJ2-1; the J call may be wrong. Germline V lookup: CDR1 SEHNR, CDR2 FQNEAQ (reference sequence). The CDR3 runs 14 residues. The CDR3 protein is CASSFTDSKETQFF. DNA for the CDR3: TGTGCCAGCAGCTTTACGGACAGCAAAGAGACCCAGTTCTTC.

The V call is TRBV7-8, the J call TRBJ1-2; D perhaps matches TRBD1 (5 bases). The CDR3 covers 13 residues. CDR1 and CDR2 from the germline V gene are SGHVS and FQNEAQ. V was clipped by 5 bases and J by 5 bases, with 12 bases between them. CDR3 DNA: TGTGCCAGCAGCAATACCAGGGAATATGGCTACACCTTC. Protein sequence: CASSNTREYGYTF. Complete variable domain (other parts from reference TRBV7-8 and TRBJ1-2): GAGVSQSPRYKVAKRGQDVALRCDPISGHVSLFWYQQALGQGPEFLTYFQNEAQLDKSGLPSDRFFAERPEGSVSTLKIQRTQQEDSAVYLCASSNTREYGYTFGSGTRLTVV.

This clonotype came up a few times. The chain joins TRBV7-2 to TRBJ2-5; 8 bases fit TRBD1. The CDR3 is made up of 17 amino acids. J lost 3 bases, V lost 1 base, and 10 bases had no gene match. CDR1 is SGHTA, CDR2 FQGNSA, per germline. The CDR3 is CASSLVVSGGVEETQYF. The CDR3 DNA sequence: TGTGCCAGCAGCTTAGTCGTGTCAGGGGGCGTGGAAGAGACCCAGTACTTC. Complete variable domain (other parts from reference TRBV7-2 and TRBJ2-5): GAGVSQSPSNKVTEKGKDVELRCDPISGHTALYWYRQSLGQGLEFLIYFQGNSAPDKSGLPSDRFSAERTGGSVSTLTIQRTQQEDSAVYLCASSLVVSGGVEETQYFGPGTRLLVL.

The J gene is TRBJ2-1, the V gene TRBV12-3 or TRBV12-4, with 10 bases fitting TRBD2. CDR3 size: 14 residues. J gave up 8 bases and V 6 bases, and 7 bases lay outside the gene matches. The DNA of the CDR3 is TGTGCCAGCAGCTCCAGCGGGAGGGCCGATGAGCAGTTCTTC. This encodes CASSSSGRADEQFF.

This clonotype was observed at least ten times. The gene calls are TRBV12-3 or TRBV12-4 and TRBJ2-5; D unclear. V was trimmed by 3 bases and J by 3 bases, leaving 11 bases between them. CDR3 length: 14 residues. CDR3 DNA sequence: TGTGCCAGCAGTTTCGGATTCCAAAAAGAGACCCAGTACTTC. It is translated as CASSFGFQKETQYF.

The chain has TRBV4-3 and TRBJ2-1; the match to TRBD1 covers 10 bases. The end of the DNA is better explained by TRBJ2-7, so the J call may be wrong. This CDR3 has 18 residues. Germline V gene sequence: CDR1 LGHNA, CDR2 YSLEER. The chain's CDR3 is CASSQRDRGLVSYNEQYF. The CDR3 region has the DNA TGCGCCAGCAGCCAACGGGACAGGGGTCTGGTTTCCTACAATGAGCAGTACTTC.

The chain employs TRBV10-2 and TRBJ2-4; D may be TRBD2 (5 bases). The J call may not be correct, given that the DNA end is closer to TRBJ2-7. The V gene's germline CDR1 is WSHSY and CDR2 SAAADI. The CDR3 consists of 15 residues. The DNA of the CDR3 is TGCGCCAGCAGTGAGTCGGCGGGTTTCTCCTACGAGCAGTACTTC. It translates to CASSESAGFSYEQYF.

This clonotype has only one observation. A read error may explain this, as a much larger clone is one base away. The rearrangement links TRBV11-1 to TRBJ2-1; 14 nucleotides match TRBD2. Germline V gene data show CDR1 as SGHAT and CDR2 as FQDESV (reference sequence). J lost 10 bases, V lost 3 bases, and 5 bases had no gene match. This CDR3 spans 15 amino acids. The CDR3 DNA reads TGTGCCAGCAGCTTGGGACTAGCGGGAGTCTACGAGCAGTTCTTC. Translation: CASSLGLAGVYEQFF.

This clonotype appeared many times. The chain carries TRBV6-2 or TRBV6-3 and TRBJ2-4; D is uncertain. The germline gives CDR1 MNHEY, CDR2 SVGEGT. V lost 5 bases to trimming and J lost 2 bases, with 13 bases between them. The CDR3 contains 15 residues. CDR3 in amino acids: CASSPMDGSKNIQYF. CDR3 coding DNA: TGTGCCAGCAGTCCCATGGACGGATCCAAAAACATTCAGTACTTC.

The chain employs TRBV7-2 and TRBJ1-2; 10 bases agree with TRBD1. The CDR3 runs to 15 residues. Germline lookup yields CDR1 SGHTA and CDR2 FQGNSA. V lost 3 bases, J lost 2 bases, and 3 bases stayed unmatched. The CDR3 DNA is TGTGCCAGCAGCTTCGACAGGGGGCGGAACTATGGCTACACCTTC. It is translated as CASSFDRGRNYGYTF. Supplemented by reference TRBV7-2 and TRBJ1-2, the full variable domain reads GAGVSQSPSNKVTEKGKDVELRCDPISGHTALYWYRQSLGQGLEFLIYFQGNSAPDKSGLPSDRFSAERTGGSVSTLTIQRTQQEDSAVYLCASSFDRGRNYGYTFGSGTRLTVV.

The CDR3 DNA reads as TGTGCCAGCAGTTACAGACTAACCTACAATGAGCAGTTCTTC. Translated, it gives CASSYRLTYNEQFF. The V and J genes are TRBV6-2 or TRBV6-3 and TRBJ2-1; weak D call: TRBD2 (5 bases). V dropped 2 bases and J dropped 2 bases, with 7 bases sitting between them. The CDR3 is made up of 14 amino acids. Germline V CDR1 and CDR2: MNHEY, SVGEGT.

The V gene is TRBV20-1, the J gene TRBJ2-3, with unresolved D. The germline gives CDR1 DFQATT, CDR2 SNEGSKA (reference sequence). The CDR3 spans 12 residues. V was clipped by 3 bases and J by 5 bases, with 9 bases between them. The CDR3 reads CSASPTVDTQYF. For the CDR3, the DNA is TGCAGTGCTAGCCCTACCGTAGATACGCAGTATTTT.

This sequence joins TRBV28 and TRBJ2-7; D is unresolved. V shed 5 bases and J shed 9 bases, with 14 bases lying between them. CDR3 length: 12 residues. Germline V gives CDR1 MDHEN, CDR2 SYDVKM. DNA for the CDR3: TGTGCCAGCAGTGAAAAAACCCGGGCGCAGTACTTC. It translates to CASSEKTRAQYF.

Notes on this clonotype: A much larger clone differs from this one at a single base, so this may be a read error. The genes are TRBV6-1 and TRBJ2-5; tentative D call: TRBD1 (6 bases). The CDR3 totals 13 residues. CDR1 is MNHNS and CDR2 is SASEGT in the germline V gene. CDR3: CASCEGGSCGQYF. The CDR3 DNA follows: TGTGCCAGCTGTGAAGGGGGATCCTGTGGGCAGTACTTC.

With regard to this clonotype: A read error is possible here, since a much larger clone lies one base away. The chain has TRBV14 and TRBJ2-1, with D possibly TRBD1 on 6 matching bases. The CDR3 totals 15 residues. Germline V CDR1 and CDR2: SGHDN, FVKESK. The germline V and J ends were trimmed by 0 bases and 13 bases, with 19 bases remaining between them. In nucleotides, the CDR3 is TGTGCCAGCAGCCAAGACAGGGGAATGGTGGAGACCCAGTTCTTC. This encodes CASSQDRGMVETQFF.

This clonotype has just a few counts. This rearrangement joins TRBV11-3 to TRBJ1-1; a possible D gene is TRBD1 (5 bases). The germline CDR1 and CDR2 sequences are SGHNT and YENEEA. Trimming took 0 bases from V and 4 from J, leaving 6 bases between them. CDR3 length: 13 amino acids. The CDR3 DNA follows: TGTGCCAGCAGCTTAGACAGGGCCACTGAAGCTTTCTTT. It is translated as CASSLDRATEAFF.

CDR3 in DNA: TGCGCCAGCAGCCCCGAAGTACCAGAGACCCAGTACTTC. Its translation is CASSPEVPETQYF. V usage is TRBV5-1 and J usage is TRBJ2-5; D gene ambiguous. CDR1 is SGHRS and CDR2 is YFSETQ in the germline V gene. The CDR3 length is 13 residues. V was trimmed by 4 bases and J by 4 bases, leaving 11 bases between them.

The chain joins TRBV18 to TRBJ2-3; D gene unclear. CDR3 length equals 14 residues. Germline loops: CDR1 KGHSH, CDR2 LQKENI. V gave up 6 bases and J gave up 0 bases, with 10 bases separating them. The DNA of the CDR3 is TGTGCCAGCTCCCCGACATATAGCACAGATACGCAGTATTTT. This sequence encodes CASSPTYSTDTQYF.

To note about this clonotype: This may be a read error: a much more frequent sequence differs by one nucleotide. The V call is TRBV20-1, the J call TRBJ2-1, with no clear D. The CDR3 is made up of 13 amino acids. The V gene's germline CDR1 is DFQATT and CDR2 SNEGSKA (reference sequence). In DNA, the CDR3 is TGCGGTGCCCGTAGACTTGGGTACAATGAGCAGTTCTTC. Translation: CGARRLGYNEQFF.

V is TRBV11-2 and J is TRBJ1-2; no reliable D call. The CDR3 runs to 13 residues. Germline V gene sequence: CDR1 SGHAT, CDR2 FQNNGV. V lost 4 bases to trimming and J lost 4 bases, with 10 bases between them. CDR3: CASSSREFYGYTF. The CDR3 nucleotides read TGTGCCAGCAGCTCTCGGGAGTTCTATGGCTACACCTTC.

This clonotype was seen a handful of times. The chain employs TRBV6-2 or TRBV6-3 and TRBJ2-4; D gene unclear. With the DNA end fitting TRBJ2-7 better, the J assignment may be wrong. CDR3 length equals 12 residues. Germline V gene data show CDR1 as MNHEY and CDR2 as SVGEGT. The CDR3 is CASRRQEYEQYF. CDR3 sequence (DNA): TGTGCCAGCAGACGACAAGAATACGAGCAGTACTTC.

This clonotype showed up many times. V and J are TRBV28 and TRBJ2-7; D tentatively reads TRBD1 or TRBD2 (5 bases each). The CDR3 covers 14 residues. V was clipped by 10 bases and J by 0 bases, with 16 bases between them. Germline V gene data show CDR1 as MDHEN and CDR2 as SYDVKM. The CDR3 DNA sequence: TGTGCCACGACAACCGGGACGGACTCCTACGAGCAGTACTTC. Its protein is CATTTGTDSYEQYF.